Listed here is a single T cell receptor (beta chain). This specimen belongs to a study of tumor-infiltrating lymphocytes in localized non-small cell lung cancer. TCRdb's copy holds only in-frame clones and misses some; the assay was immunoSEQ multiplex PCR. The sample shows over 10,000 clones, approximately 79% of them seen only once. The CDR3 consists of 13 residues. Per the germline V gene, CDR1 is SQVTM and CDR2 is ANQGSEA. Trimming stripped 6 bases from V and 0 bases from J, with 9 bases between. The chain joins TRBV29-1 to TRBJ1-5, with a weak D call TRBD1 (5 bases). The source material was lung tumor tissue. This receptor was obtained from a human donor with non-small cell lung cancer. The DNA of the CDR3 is TGCAGCGTCTGGGACTATAGCAATCAGCCCCAGCATTTT. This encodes CSVWDYSNQPQHF.